This paragraph covers one TCR beta chain sequence. The source of the sample is a study of blood T cell repertoires in COVID-19. About the study: Acute and convalescent COVID-19 specimens originated in the United States, Italy and Spain. PBMCs, B-cell-depleted T cells, or T cells provided the cDNA or gDNA that made up the material.

As processed by the authors: Nucleated cell counts were estimated from reference gene primer amplification. Here immunoSEQ multiplex PCR was the method, and the copy in TCRdb shows in-frame clones only, minus some. V, J and clone size are taken as reported in that table, and D and trimming were inferred from the DNA itself. The profile covers some 100,000 clones, with over 80% appearing a single time and 15% to 20% taken by the ten largest. From germline, CDR1 is SGHRS and CDR2 YFSETQ. V trimming: 4 bases; J trimming: 3 bases; junction bases outside the gene matches: 11. This CDR3 region has 16 residues.

This clonotype was sampled from a man aged 45-65 years with acute or convalescent COVID-19. The rearrangement uses TRBV5-1 and TRBJ2-3, with 7 bases that match TRBD2. Sequencing input: peripheral blood. CDR3 sequence reads: CASSQQGGIGTDTQYF. Here the CDR3 DNA reads TGCGCCAGCAGCCAGCAGGGAGGGATTGGGACAGATACGCAGTATTTT. The whole variable domain, filled in from reference TRBV5-1 and TRBJ2-3, reads KAGVTQTPRYLIKTRGQQVTLSCSPISGHRSVSWYQQTPGQGLQFLFEYFSETQRNKGNFPGRFSGRQFSNSRSEMNVSTLELGDSALYLCASSQQGGIGTDTQYFGPGTRLTVL.